This TCR beta chain comes out of a study of lymphopenia after photon versus proton radiotherapy. This table comes from immunoSEQ multiplex PCR, and its TCRdb copy is limited to in-frame clones, with some not included. The data contain tens of thousands of clones, around 83% of them singletons. Findings of the study overall: Post-nadir diversity loss with photons came from oligoclonal expansion, particularly CD8+ Temra cells.

The CDR3 loop spans 13 amino acids. Germline CDR1 is SGHKS and CDR2 is YYEKEE (reference sequence). Trimming shortened V by 0 bases and J by 2 bases, and 5 bases separated the two germline ends. This clone was seen just once. Its antigen is unidentified. This rearrangement joins TRBV5-5 to TRBJ2-5; D call uncertain. This sample comprised peripheral blood, obtained from a patient treated with photon-based radiotherapy. The sequence was collected from a man aged 50 to 60 with gastric cancer. In DNA form, the CDR3 reads TGTGCCAGCAGCTTGGTACGACAAGAGACCCAGTACTTC. Translation gives CASSLVRQETQYF.